A single sample gave rise to the 14 T cell receptor beta chains below, sequenced in a study of PD-1 blockade in classical Hodgkin lymphoma. Regarding time point: cycle 4 day 1 (C4D1), after about 6 weeks of nivolumab. Every patient experienced relapse after autologous stem cell transplantation, and brentuximab vedotin exposure varied. Purification of CD4+ T cells from thawed PBMCs was performed via magnetic negative selection. Assay: immunoSEQ multiplex PCR; the TCRdb copy retains only in-frame clones and omits some. The sample carries about 18,000 clones, 60% to 80% recorded once. Source: CD4+ T cells from blood, taken before the fourth cycle of nivolumab. The receptors here all came from a human donor with classical Hodgkin lymphoma.

The chain carries TRBV18 and TRBJ1-1; 7 bases align to TRBD1. Germline CDR1 and CDR2: KGHSH and LQKENI. Trimming at V came to 1 base and at J to 5 bases, leaving 10 bases not matched to a gene. There are 16 residues in the CDR3. The CDR3 sequence is CASSPLSRGSGTEAFF. The CDR3 DNA is TGTGCCAGCTCACCACTATCCAGGGGGTCGGGTACTGAAGCTTTCTTT.

This chain links TRBV4-1 with TRBJ2-2; no firm D call. This CDR3 comprises 14 residues. The V and J ends lost 1 base and 5 bases respectively, with 8 bases between them. From germline, CDR1 is MGHRA and CDR2 YSYEKL. The CDR3 DNA sequence: TGCGCCAGCAGCCAAGCTCTTTGGACCGGGGAGCTGTTTTTT. It specifies CASSQALWTGELFF.

This clone was found a few times. The chain recombines TRBV5-6 with TRBJ2-7; 8 nucleotides agree with TRBD2. This CDR3 contains 12 residues. The germline CDR1 and CDR2 sequences are SGHDT and YYEEEE. V was pared by 2 bases and J by 10 bases, with 5 bases of the junction left unmatched. CDR3 sequence reads: CASSLPGLDQYF. The CDR3 coding sequence is TGTGCCAGCAGCTTACCGGGACTAGACCAGTACTTC. Combining the CDR3 with reference TRBV5-6 and TRBJ2-7 gives the whole variable domain DAGVTQSPTHLIKTRGQQVTLRCSPKSGHDTVSWYQQALGQGPQFIFQYYEEEERQRGNFPDRFSGHQFPNYSSELNVNALLLGDSALYLCASSLPGLDQYFGPGTRLTVT.

The chain uses TRBV18 and TRBJ1-2, with D possibly TRBD1 on 6 matching bases. CDR1 and CDR2 (germline): KGHSH, LQKENI. Trimming took off 4 bases at V and 4 bases at J, with 10 bases between the two ends. The CDR3 consists of 13 residues. CDR3 sequence reads: CASSLGHVYGYTF. The CDR3 nucleotides are TGTGCCAGCTCACTGGGACACGTCTATGGCTACACCTTC.

This clone was counted a single time. The chain links TRBV18 to TRBJ2-1, with 13 bases identical to TRBD2. The ends lost 3 bases at V and 7 bases at J; junction bases unmatched: 0. Germline CDR1 and CDR2: KGHSH and LQKENI. The CDR3 is made up of 14 amino acids. The CDR3 bases are TGTGCCAGCTCACCGGGACTAGCGGGGAATGAGCAGTTCTTC. It encodes CASSPGLAGNEQFF.

The gene calls are TRBV5-6 and TRBJ2-5; D is ambiguous. Trimming took off 2 bases at V and 5 bases at J, with 10 bases between the two ends. This CDR3 region has 13 residues. Per germline, CDR1 SGHDT and CDR2 YYEEEE. The CDR3 DNA sequence: TGTGCCAGCAGCTTTTTGCTTAGCGAGACCCAGTACTTC. It translates to CASSFLLSETQYF.

The rearrangement uses TRBV18 and TRBJ1-3; the match to TRBD1 covers 8 bases. Per germline, CDR1 KGHSH and CDR2 LQKENI. This CDR3 contains 17 residues. The V segment lost 3 bases and the J segment 2 bases; nucleotides outside the gene matches: 9. In DNA, the CDR3 is TGTGCCAGCTCACCGACGGGGCAGGGGGCTACTGGAAACACCATATATTTT. Translating it yields CASSPTGQGATGNTIYF.

The CDR3 reads CASSLPGGGGEQYF. CDR3 nucleotide sequence: TGTGCCAGCTCCCTCCCGGGAGGGGGGGGCGAGCAGTACTTC. This sequence joins TRBV18 and TRBJ2-7; TRBD2 agrees at 8 bases. Germline loops: CDR1 KGHSH, CDR2 LQKENI. V lost 6 bases, J lost 6 bases, and 10 bases stayed unmatched. This CDR3 region has 14 residues.

The CDR3 DNA reads TGTGCCAGCAGCTTTACAGGGTTTAAAGCTTTCTTT. Encoded protein: CASSFTGFKAFF. J is TRBJ1-1 and V is TRBV7-2, with a weak D call TRBD1 (6 bases). Per germline, CDR1 SGHTA and CDR2 FQGNSA. Deletions cut 3 bases from V and 9 bases from J, with 11 bases between. The CDR3 runs 12 residues.

The chain couples TRBV5-4 to TRBJ2-1; 11 nucleotides align to TRBD2. The J segment lost 9 bases and the V segment lost 3 bases, leaving 8 bases of the junction unmatched. The CDR3 is 15 residues long. Germline V gene sequence: CDR1 SGHNT, CDR2 YYREEE (reference sequence). The chain's CDR3 is CASSSGTSGRTEQFF. In DNA form, the CDR3 reads TGTGCCAGCAGCTCCGGGACTAGCGGAAGAACTGAGCAGTTCTTC.

CDR3 in DNA: TGTGCCAGCTCACCTCTGACAGCTTCCTACGAGCAGTACTTC. Protein product: CASSPLTASYEQYF. The V gene is TRBV18, the J gene TRBJ2-5; a weak D match, TRBD1 (5 bases). The assigned J gene may be wrong: the sequence end matches TRBJ2-7 better. The CDR3 sequence is 14 residues long. Germline V gene sequence: CDR1 KGHSH, CDR2 LQKENI.

The V call is TRBV28, the J call TRBJ2-5; 8 positions agree with TRBD1. J lost 7 bases, V lost 6 bases, and 13 bases had no gene match. Looked up from germline, CDR1 is MDHEN and CDR2 is SYDVKM. The CDR3 runs to 15 residues. The CDR3 loop reads CASRVVQGALGTQYF. Here the CDR3 DNA reads TGTGCCAGCAGGGTTGTGCAGGGGGCTCTTGGGACCCAGTACTTC.

J is TRBJ1-2 and V is TRBV2; D may be TRBD1 (5 bases). V shed 8 bases and J shed 8 bases, with 15 bases lying between them. The CDR3 runs to 12 residues. Germline V lookup: CDR1 SNHLY, CDR2 FYNNEI. In DNA, the CDR3 is TGTGCCAGCTCTCGGGGCGCGGAAGGCTACACCTTC. Protein sequence: CASSRGAEGYTF.

CDR3 protein: CASSANTGSGNTIYF. For the CDR3, the DNA is TGCGCCAGCAGCGCAAATACAGGGTCGGGAAACACCATATATTTT. This sequence joins TRBV5-1 and TRBJ1-3; TRBD1 might be the D (6 bases). V was cut by 4 bases and J by 4 bases, with 15 bases left in between. Germline CDR1 reads SGHRS; CDR2 reads YFSETQ. The CDR3 runs 15 residues. The whole variable domain, filled in from reference TRBV5-1 and TRBJ1-3, reads KAGVTQTPRYLIKTRGQQVTLSCSPISGHRSVSWYQQTPGQGLQFLFEYFSETQRNKGNFPGRFSGRQFSNSRSEMNVSTLELGDSALYLCASSANTGSGNTIYFGEGSWLTVV.